Presented here are 20 T cell receptor beta chains from one specimen sequenced in a study of pediatric ulcerative colitis (dated by TCRdb to about 2019). Library generation was performed with the immunoSEQ multiplex PCR assay. TCRdb retrieved this table from immuneACCESS and kept in-frame rearrangements only. Not all clones are present; in checked studies, unresolved V genes account for under half, and no reason is known for the remainder. Within this sample are tens of thousands of clones, with 55% to 75% of them counted one time only. The top ten hold 7.8% of the sample. During colonoscopy, one to two pinch biopsies were obtained from the rectum for research. Sequencing was carried out using gut tissue. Source of these receptors: a boy aged 5-17 years with severe ulcerative colitis.

In its sample, this clone is medium-sized. This rearrangement joins TRBV27 to TRBJ2-1; 7 nucleotides line up with TRBD2. CDR3 size: 15 residues. V shed 8 bases, J shed 0 bases, and the junction held 7 bases outside the gene matches. The germline V gene has CDR1 MNHEY and CDR2 SMNVEV (reference sequence). Here the CDR3 DNA reads TGTGCCAGCGGGACTATTCGGAGCTCCTACAATGAGCAGTTCTTC. Amino acid sequence: CASGTIRSSYNEQFF.

The CDR3: CARSLWIGTWTYEQYF. The CDR3 DNA reads TGTGCCAGAAGCTTGTGGATCGGGACATGGACCTACGAGCAGTACTTC. This chain joins TRBV5-3 and TRBJ2-7; tentatively, D is TRBD1 (6 bases). TRBV5-3 is identified as an open reading frame with a role that is uncertain. With 1 base removed from V and 2 bases from J, the gap between germline ends came to 16 bases. CDR3 length: 16 amino acids.

The chain joins TRBV6-1 to TRBJ2-7; TRBD2 matches 7 bases. Germline values: CDR1 MNHNS, CDR2 SASEGT. CDR3 length: 14 amino acids. Trimming removed 3 bases from V and 2 bases from J; junction bases left unmatched: 4. The CDR3 is CASSDRAGPYEQYF. Here the CDR3 DNA reads TGTGCCAGCAGTGATAGAGCGGGACCCTACGAGCAGTACTTC.

This clone turned up a few times. This sequence joins TRBV6-1 and TRBJ2-1; possibly TRBD2 for D (5 bases). Germline loops: CDR1 MNHNS, CDR2 SASEGT. The CDR3 covers 13 residues. V lost 0 bases and J 5 bases, leaving 5 bases between the germline ends. The CDR3 nucleotides are TGTGCCAGCAGTGAAGCCGGGGACAATGAGCAGTTCTTC. It yields the protein CASSEAGDNEQFF.

This rearrangement joins TRBV9 to TRBJ1-1; D gene unclear. V lost 4 bases to trimming and J lost 0 bases, with 13 bases between them. In germline, CDR1 is SGDLS, CDR2 YYNGEE. The CDR3 spans 15 residues. DNA of the CDR3: TGTGCCAGCAGCCCCCGGGGTTCCCTGAACACTGAAGCTTTCTTT. Its translation is CASSPRGSLNTEAFF.

This chain links TRBV6-5 with TRBJ2-7; TRBD1 matches 12 bases. CDR3 size: 15 residues. Per the germline V gene, CDR1 is MNHEY and CDR2 is SVGAGI. V gave up 5 bases and J gave up 0 bases; unmatched junction bases: 2. The CDR3 sequence is CASSGTGGSSYEQYF. DNA for the CDR3: TGTGCCAGCAGTGGGACAGGGGGCTCCTCCTACGAGCAGTACTTC.

This rearrangement joins TRBV10-2 to TRBJ2-7; D unclear. CDR1 WSHSY and CDR2 SAAADI come from the germline V gene. The CDR3 has 11 amino acids. Trimming removed 7 bases from V and 4 bases from J, with 8 bases in between. Here the CDR3 DNA reads TGCGCCAGCATGCTTGTTTACGAGCAGTACTTC. It encodes CASMLVYEQYF.

The V call is TRBV10-3, the J call TRBJ2-4; 10 bases fit TRBD1. Unmatched junction bases numbered 5, after V lost 6 bases and J lost 6 bases. The CDR3 extends over 14 amino acids. Germline V gene sequence: CDR1 ENHRY, CDR2 SYGVKD. CDR3 sequence (DNA): TGTGCCATCAGCCCGGGACAGGGGCCAAACATTCAGTACTTC. This translates into CAISPGQGPNIQYF.

V gene TRBV7-8 combines with J gene TRBJ1-4; D uncertain. This CDR3 has 15 residues. Trimming stripped 0 bases from V and 6 bases from J, with 11 bases between. CDR1 SGHVS and CDR2 FQNEAQ come from the germline V gene. Written as DNA, the CDR3 is TGTGCCAGCAGCTTAGCGGCGGAATGGGATGAAAAACTGTTTTTT. It is translated as CASSLAAEWDEKLFF.

This clone was recorded only once. V usage is TRBV21-1 and J usage is TRBJ2-5; the table's TRBD1 call for D was not verified on the DNA. TRBV21-1 is a recognized pseudogene. This CDR3 contains 15 residues. CDR3 region: CASSKGTGGSETQYF. CDR3 in DNA: TGTGCCAGCAGCAAAGGGACAGGGGGCTCAGAGACCCAGTACTTC.

The genes are TRBV6-4 and TRBJ2-5; 10 nucleotides line up with TRBD2. Germline trimming cut 5 bases from V and 6 bases from J; bases unmatched to any gene: 9. CDR1 and CDR2 from the germline V gene are MRHNA and SNTAGT. The CDR3 totals 15 residues. CDR3 residues: CASSTLAGVGKTQYF. Here the CDR3 DNA reads TGTGCCAGCAGTACCCTAGCGGGAGTAGGAAAGACCCAGTACTTC.

This clone was counted a single time. DNA for the CDR3: TGTGCCATCAGCGAGGAGGGGAAAAACGAGCAGTACTTC. It encodes CAISEEGKNEQYF. The chain couples TRBV10-3 to TRBJ2-7, with D possibly being TRBD2 (6 bases). The V gene lost 6 bases and the J gene lost 5 bases, with 14 bases spanning the gap. This CDR3 spans 13 amino acids. Looked up from germline, CDR1 is ENHRY and CDR2 is SYGVKD.

Only a few counts were recorded for this clone. V gene TRBV2 combines with J gene TRBJ1-3; D is ambiguous. The CDR3 runs to 16 residues. V lost 5 bases and J 0 bases, leaving 14 bases between the germline ends. The V gene's germline CDR1 is SNHLY and CDR2 FYNNEI. In nucleotides, the CDR3 is TGTGCCAGCAGTCTAGGGTCCGGGAGCTCTGGAAACACCATATATTTT. Its protein is CASSLGSGSSGNTIYF.

This chain links TRBV29-1 with TRBJ2-7; 9 nucleotides match TRBD2. V trimming: 7 bases; J trimming: 0 bases; junction bases outside the gene matches: 7. Germline CDR1 reads SQVTM; CDR2 reads ANQGSEA. The CDR3 totals 14 residues. CDR3 sequence: CSALSGGLSYEQYF. In nucleotides, the CDR3 is TGCAGCGCCCTTAGCGGGGGACTCTCCTACGAGCAGTACTTC.

This chain's CDR3 is CASSVGYEQYF. The CDR3, as DNA: TGTGCCAGCAGTGTTGGGTACGAGCAGTACTTC. The V gene is TRBV25-1, the J gene TRBJ2-7; D unclear. The CDR3 runs 11 residues. V was shortened by 4 bases and J by 4 bases, with 5 bases between the two germline ends. From germline, CDR1 is MGHDK and CDR2 SYGVNS.

This rearrangement joins TRBV27 to TRBJ2-1; tentative D call: TRBD1 (6 bases). V shed 6 bases and J shed 4 bases, with 16 bases lying between them. Germline loops: CDR1 MNHEY, CDR2 SMNVEV (reference sequence). The CDR3 is made up of 15 amino acids. The CDR3 loop reads CASRPITGIYNEQFF. In DNA form, the CDR3 reads TGTGCCAGCAGACCGATTACAGGGATTTACAATGAGCAGTTCTTC.

V and J are TRBV6-6 and TRBJ2-1; 11 positions agree with TRBD2. Germline lookup yields CDR1 MNHNY and CDR2 SVGAGI (reference sequence). The V and J ends lost 9 bases and 3 bases, in that order; junction bases with no gene match: 1. This CDR3 is 13 amino acids long. Here the CDR3 reads CASTSGSYNEQFF. The CDR3 region has the DNA TGTGCCAGTACTAGCGGGAGCTACAATGAGCAGTTCTTC.

Concerning this clone itself: The junction departs from the called germline gene at one end, perhaps through a read error. The chain recombines TRBV7-7 with TRBJ1-5; D is ambiguous. The CDR3 totals 13 residues. CDR1 is SSHAT, CDR2 FNYEAQ, per germline (reference sequence). DNA of the CDR3: TGTGCTAGCAGCTTATGGAAGGGTCAGCCCCAGCATTTT. This encodes CASSLWKGQPQHF.

This clone has a single count. This chain uses TRBV29-1 with TRBJ2-1; 7 bases line up with TRBD2. The length of the CDR3 is 15 residues. The V segment lost 3 bases and the J segment 5 bases; nucleotides outside the gene matches: 10. Looked up from germline, CDR1 is SQVTM and CDR2 is ANQGSEA. CDR3 bases: TGCAGCGTTGATTCCCCCCTGGCGGGAGACAATGAGCAGTTCTTC. Its translation: CSVDSPLAGDNEQFF.

The sample holds a few counts of this clone. The rearrangement joins TRBV7-3 to TRBJ1-2; D remains ambiguous. CDR3 length: 13 residues. Trimming pared 3 bases from V and 3 bases from J, leaving 8 bases between. CDR1 is SGHTA and CDR2 is FQGTGA in the germline V gene. The CDR3 protein is CASSFGPYYGYTF. The DNA for the CDR3 is TGTGCCAGCAGCTTCGGTCCGTACTATGGCTACACCTTC.